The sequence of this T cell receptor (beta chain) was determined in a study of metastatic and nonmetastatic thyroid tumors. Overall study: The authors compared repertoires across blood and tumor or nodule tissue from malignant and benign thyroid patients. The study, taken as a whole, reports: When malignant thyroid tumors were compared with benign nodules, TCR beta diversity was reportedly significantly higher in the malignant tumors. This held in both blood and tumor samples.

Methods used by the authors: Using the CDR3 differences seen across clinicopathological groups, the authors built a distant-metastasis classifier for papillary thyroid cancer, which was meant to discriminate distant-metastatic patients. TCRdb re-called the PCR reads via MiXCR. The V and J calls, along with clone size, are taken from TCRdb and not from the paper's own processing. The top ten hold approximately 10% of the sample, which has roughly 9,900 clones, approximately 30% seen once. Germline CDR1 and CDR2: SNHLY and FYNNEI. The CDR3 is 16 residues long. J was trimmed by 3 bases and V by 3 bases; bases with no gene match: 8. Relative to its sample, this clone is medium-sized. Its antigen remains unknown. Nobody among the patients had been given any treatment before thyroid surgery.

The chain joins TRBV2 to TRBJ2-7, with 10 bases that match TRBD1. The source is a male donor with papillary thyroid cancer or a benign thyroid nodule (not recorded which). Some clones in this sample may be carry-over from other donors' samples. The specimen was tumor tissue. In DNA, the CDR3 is TGTGCCAGCAGTGACGTATTAGGACAGGGGGACTACGAGCAGTACTTC. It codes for CASSDVLGQGDYEQYF.